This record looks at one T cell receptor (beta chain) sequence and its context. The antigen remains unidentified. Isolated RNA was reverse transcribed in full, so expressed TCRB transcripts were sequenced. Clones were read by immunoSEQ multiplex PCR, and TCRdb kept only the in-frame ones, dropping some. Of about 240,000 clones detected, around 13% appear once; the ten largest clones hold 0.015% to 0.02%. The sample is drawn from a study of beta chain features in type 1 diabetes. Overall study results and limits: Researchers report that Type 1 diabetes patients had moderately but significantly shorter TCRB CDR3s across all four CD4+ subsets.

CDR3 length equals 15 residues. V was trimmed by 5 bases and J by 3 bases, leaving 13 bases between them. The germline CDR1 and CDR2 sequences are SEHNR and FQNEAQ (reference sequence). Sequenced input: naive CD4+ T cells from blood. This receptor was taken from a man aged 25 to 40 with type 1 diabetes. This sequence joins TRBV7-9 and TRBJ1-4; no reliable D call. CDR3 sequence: CASSPPVSANEKLFF. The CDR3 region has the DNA TGTGCCAGCAGCCCCCCGGTTTCGGCTAATGAAAAACTGTTTTTT. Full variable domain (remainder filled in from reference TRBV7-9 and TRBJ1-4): DTGVSQNPRHKITKRGQNVTFRCDPISEHNRLYWYRQTLGQGPEFLTYFQNEAQLEKSRLLSDRFSAERPKGSFSTLEIQRTEQGDSAMYLCASSPPVSANEKLFFGSGTQLSVL.